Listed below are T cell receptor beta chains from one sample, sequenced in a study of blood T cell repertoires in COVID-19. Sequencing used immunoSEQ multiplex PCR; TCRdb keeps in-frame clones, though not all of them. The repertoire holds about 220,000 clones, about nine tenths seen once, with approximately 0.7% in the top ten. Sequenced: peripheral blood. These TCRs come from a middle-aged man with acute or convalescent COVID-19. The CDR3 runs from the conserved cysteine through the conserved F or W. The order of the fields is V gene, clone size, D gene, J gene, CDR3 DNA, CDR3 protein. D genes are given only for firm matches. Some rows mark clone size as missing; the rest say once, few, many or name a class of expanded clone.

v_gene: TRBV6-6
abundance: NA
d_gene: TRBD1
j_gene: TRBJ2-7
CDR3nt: TGTGCCAGCAGTTTAAATCCAGGACAGGGCTACGAGCAGTACTTC
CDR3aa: CASSLNPGQGYEQYF

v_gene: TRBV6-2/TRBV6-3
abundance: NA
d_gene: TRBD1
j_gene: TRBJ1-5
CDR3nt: TGTGCCAGCAGCCGACCCGGGACAGGGGAACAGCCCCAGCATTTT
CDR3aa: CASSRPGTGEQPQHF

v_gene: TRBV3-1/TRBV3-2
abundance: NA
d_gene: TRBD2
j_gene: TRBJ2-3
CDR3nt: TGTGCCAGCAGCCGAGCGGGAGGGCGGAGGGTTGATACGCAGTATTTT
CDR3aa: CASSRAGGRRVDTQYF

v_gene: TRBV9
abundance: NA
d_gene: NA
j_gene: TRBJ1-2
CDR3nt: TGTGCCAGCAGCGACCACGTCGGCTATGGCTACACCTTC
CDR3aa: CASSDHVGYGYTF

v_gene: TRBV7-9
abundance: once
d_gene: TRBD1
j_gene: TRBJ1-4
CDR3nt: TGTGCCAGCAGCAACAGGGGTGGGGCTAATGAAAAAAAACTGTTTTTT
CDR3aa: CASSNRGGANEKKLFF

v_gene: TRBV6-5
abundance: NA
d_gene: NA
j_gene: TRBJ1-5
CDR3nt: TGTGCCAGCAGTTATCGGCAGGGCAGCAATCAGCCCCAGCATTTT
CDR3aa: CASSYRQGSNQPQHF

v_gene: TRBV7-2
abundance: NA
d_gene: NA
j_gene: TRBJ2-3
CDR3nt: TGTGCCAGCAGCCCCAGTAGCTGGTGGGGCACAGATACGCAGTATTTT
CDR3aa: CASSPSSWWGTDTQYF

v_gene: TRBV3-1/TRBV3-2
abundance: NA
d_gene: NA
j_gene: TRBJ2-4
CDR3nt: TGTGCCAGCAGCCGAATCCCTTTGGAAGGGGACAAAAACATTCAGTACTTC
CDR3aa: CASSRIPLEGDKNIQYF

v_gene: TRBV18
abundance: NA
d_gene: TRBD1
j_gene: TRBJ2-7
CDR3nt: TGTGCCAGCTCACCCCCCGGACAGGGCCCCTACGAGCAGTACTTC
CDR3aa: CASSPPGQGPYEQYF

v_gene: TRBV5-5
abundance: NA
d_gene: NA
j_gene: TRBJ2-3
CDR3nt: TGTGCCAGCAGCTTTCGGACAGCCGAGGGGTTGGATACGCAGTATTTT
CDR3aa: CASSFRTAEGLDTQYF

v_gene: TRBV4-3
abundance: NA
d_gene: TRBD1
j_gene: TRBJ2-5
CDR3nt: TGCGCCAGCAGCCAAGGGACAGGGGGTGCCCAGTACTTC
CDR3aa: CASSQGTGGAQYF

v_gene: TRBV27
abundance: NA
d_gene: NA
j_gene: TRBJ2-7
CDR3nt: TGTGCCAGCGGTCTGGACTCCACCTACGAGCAGTACTTC
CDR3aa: CASGLDSTYEQYF

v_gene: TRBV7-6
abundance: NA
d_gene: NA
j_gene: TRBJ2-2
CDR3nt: TGTGCCAGCAGCTTAGTTCAGGCCCCATCCGGGGAGCTGTTTTTT
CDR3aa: CASSLVQAPSGELFF

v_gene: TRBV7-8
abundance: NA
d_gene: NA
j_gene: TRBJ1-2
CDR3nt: TGTGCCAGCAGCTTAGCGAGGGCTAACTATGGCTACACCTTC
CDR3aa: CASSLARANYGYTF

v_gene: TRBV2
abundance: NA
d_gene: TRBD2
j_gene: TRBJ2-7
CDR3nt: TGTGCCAGCAGTGAAGCGTGGGGGGGGTACGAGCAGTACTTC
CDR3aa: CASSEAWGGYEQYF

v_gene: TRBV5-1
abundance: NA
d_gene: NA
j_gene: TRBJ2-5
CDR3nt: TGCGCCAGCAGCCAGGCTGAGACAGGCCAAGAGACCCAGTACTTC
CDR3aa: CASSQAETGQETQYF

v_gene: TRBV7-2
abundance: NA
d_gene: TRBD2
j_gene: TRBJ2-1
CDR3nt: TGTGCCAGCAGCCCGGGGCTAGCGGGAGGAGGGTCCTACAATGAGCAGTTCTTC
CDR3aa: CASSPGLAGGGSYNEQFF

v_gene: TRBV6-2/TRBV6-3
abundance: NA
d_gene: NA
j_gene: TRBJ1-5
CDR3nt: TGTGCCAGCAGTTACTCGCGGCAAGTCAATCAGCCCCAGCATTTT
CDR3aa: CASSYSRQVNQPQHF

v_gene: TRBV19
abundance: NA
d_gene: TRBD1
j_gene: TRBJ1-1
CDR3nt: TGTGCCAGTACCATCGGACAGGGGAACACTGAAGCTTTCTTT
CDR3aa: CASTIGQGNTEAFF

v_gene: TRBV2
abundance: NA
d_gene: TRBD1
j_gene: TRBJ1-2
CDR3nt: TGTGCCAGCAACCGAGGACAGGGGGACTATGGCTACACCTTC
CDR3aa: CASNRGQGDYGYTF

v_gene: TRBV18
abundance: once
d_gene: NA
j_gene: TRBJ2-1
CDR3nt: TGTGCCAGCTCACCTCCCGTCCAGATCAATGAGCAGTTCTTC
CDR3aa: CASSPPVQINEQFF

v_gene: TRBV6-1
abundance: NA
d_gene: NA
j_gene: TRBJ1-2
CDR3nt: TGTGCCAGCAGTGTTGGGCTTTCGCGGTTGGGGGGTGGTAGCTATGGCTACACCTTC
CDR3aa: CASSVGLSRLGGGSYGYTF

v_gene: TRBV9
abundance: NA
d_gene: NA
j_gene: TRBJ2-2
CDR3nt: TGTGCCAGCAGCCTAAGCTCCGGGGAGCTGTTTTTT
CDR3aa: CASSLSSGELFF

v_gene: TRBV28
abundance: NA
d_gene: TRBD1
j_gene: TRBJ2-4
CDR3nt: TGTGCCAGCAGTACCTCATGGACAGGGGGCGCCGGAAACATTCAGTACTTC
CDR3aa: CASSTSWTGGAGNIQYF

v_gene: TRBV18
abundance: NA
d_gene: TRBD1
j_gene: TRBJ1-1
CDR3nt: TGTGCCAGCTCACTTTTCGGGACAGGAGAGGCCACTGAAGCTTTCTTT
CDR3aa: CASSLFGTGEATEAFF

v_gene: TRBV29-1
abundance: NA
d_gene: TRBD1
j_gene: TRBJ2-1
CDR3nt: TGCAGCGTTATGGGATCAACAGGGGGCAATGAGCAGTTCTTC
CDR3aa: CSVMGSTGGNEQFF

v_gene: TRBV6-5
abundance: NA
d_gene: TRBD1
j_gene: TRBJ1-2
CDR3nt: TGTGCCAGCAGTCCACAGGGGTCGATCAACTATGGCTACACCTTC
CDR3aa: CASSPQGSINYGYTF

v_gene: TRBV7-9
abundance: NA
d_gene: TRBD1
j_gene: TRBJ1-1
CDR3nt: TGTGCCAGCAGCTGGGGACAGCACACTGAAGCTTTCTTT
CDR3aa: CASSWGQHTEAFF

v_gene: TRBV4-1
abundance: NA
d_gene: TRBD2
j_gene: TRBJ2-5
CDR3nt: TGCGCCAGCAGCCAAGTTCCGGCTAGGAGTCTAGCGGGGAGGCGAGAGACCCAGTACTTC
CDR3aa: CASSQVPARSLAGRRETQYF

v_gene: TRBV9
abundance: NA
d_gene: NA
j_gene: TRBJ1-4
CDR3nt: TGTGCCAGCAGCGTAGGGGTGACAGCTAATGAAAAACTGTTTTTT
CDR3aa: CASSVGVTANEKLFF

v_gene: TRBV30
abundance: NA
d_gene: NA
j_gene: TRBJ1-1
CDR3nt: TGTGCCTGGAATCGGGGGGCGACTGAAGCTTTCTTT
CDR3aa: CAWNRGATEAFF

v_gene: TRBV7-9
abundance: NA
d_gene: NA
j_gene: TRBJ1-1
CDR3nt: TGTGCCAGCAGCTTAGTCCCCATGAACACTGAAGCTTTCTTT
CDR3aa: CASSLVPMNTEAFF

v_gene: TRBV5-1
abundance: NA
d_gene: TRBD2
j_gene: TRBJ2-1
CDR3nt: TGCGCCAGCAGCTTGGCCCACTGGCGGGGGGGCCACAATGAGCAGTTCTTC
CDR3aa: CASSLAHWRGGHNEQFF

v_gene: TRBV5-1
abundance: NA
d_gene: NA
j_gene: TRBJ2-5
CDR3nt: TGCGCCAGCAGCTTGAACAGTCCCCAAGAGACCCAGTACTTC
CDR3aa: CASSLNSPQETQYF

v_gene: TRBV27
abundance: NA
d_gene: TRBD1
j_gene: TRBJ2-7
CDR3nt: TGTGCCAGCAGTCTCTCCGGGACAGGGGGCTACGAGCAGTACTTC
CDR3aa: CASSLSGTGGYEQYF

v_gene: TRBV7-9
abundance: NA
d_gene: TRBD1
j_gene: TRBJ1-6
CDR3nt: TGTGCCAGCAGCTTAGCCGGGCGGGGACAGGGGAATTCACCCCTCCACTTT
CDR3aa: CASSLAGRGQGNSPLHF

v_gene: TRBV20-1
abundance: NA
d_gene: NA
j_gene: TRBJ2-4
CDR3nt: TGCAGTGCTAGTGACTATTTTCTAGCCAAAAACATTCAGTACTTC
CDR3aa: CSASDYFLAKNIQYF

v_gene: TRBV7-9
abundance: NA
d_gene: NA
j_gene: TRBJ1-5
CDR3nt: TGTGCCAGCAGCTTAGGAGCGGACTCGAATCAGCCCCAGCATTTT
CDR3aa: CASSLGADSNQPQHF

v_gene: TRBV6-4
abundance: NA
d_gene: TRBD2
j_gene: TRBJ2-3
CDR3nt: TGTGCCAGCAAGGGACTAGCGGGGGGGCCGGATACGCAGTATTTT
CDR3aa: CASKGLAGGPDTQYF

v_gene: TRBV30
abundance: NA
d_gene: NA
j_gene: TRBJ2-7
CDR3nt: TGTGCCTGGAGTGTACTCCACGAGCAGTACTTC
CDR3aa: CAWSVLHEQYF

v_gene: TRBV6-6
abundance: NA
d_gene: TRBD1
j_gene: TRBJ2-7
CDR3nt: TGTGCCAGCGCCTTACAGGGGTCCTACGAGCAGTACTTC
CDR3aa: CASALQGSYEQYF

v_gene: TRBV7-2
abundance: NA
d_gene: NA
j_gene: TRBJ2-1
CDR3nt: TGTGCCAGCAGCCGGGGCGGGGCCTATAATGAGCAGTTCTTC
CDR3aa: CASSRGGAYNEQFF

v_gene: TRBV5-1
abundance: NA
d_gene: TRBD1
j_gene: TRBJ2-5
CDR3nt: TGCGCCAGCAGCTTATTCGGACAGGAGCAAGAGACCCAGTACTTC
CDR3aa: CASSLFGQEQETQYF

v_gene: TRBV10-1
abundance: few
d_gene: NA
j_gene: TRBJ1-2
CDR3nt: TGCGCCAGCAGTGAGTCAGGCAGGAACCATGGCTACACCTTC
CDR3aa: CASSESGRNHGYTF

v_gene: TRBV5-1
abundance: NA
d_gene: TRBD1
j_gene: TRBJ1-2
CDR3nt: TGCGCCAGCAGCCCACTGACAGGGGAAGACGGCTACACCTTC
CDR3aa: CASSPLTGEDGYTF

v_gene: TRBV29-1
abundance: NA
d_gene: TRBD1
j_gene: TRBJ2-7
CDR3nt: TGCAGCGCCATGGACAGGGAAATCGAGCAGTACTTC
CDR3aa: CSAMDREIEQYF

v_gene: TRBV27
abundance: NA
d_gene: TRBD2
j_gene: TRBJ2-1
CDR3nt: TGTGCCAGCAGTTCCGGACTAGCTATTTCCTACAATGAGCAGTTCTTC
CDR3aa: CASSSGLAISYNEQFF

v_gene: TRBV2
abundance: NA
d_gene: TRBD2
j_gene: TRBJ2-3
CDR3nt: TGTGCCAGCAGGGGGACTAGCGGGGGCACAGATACGCAGTATTTT
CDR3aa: CASRGTSGGTDTQYF

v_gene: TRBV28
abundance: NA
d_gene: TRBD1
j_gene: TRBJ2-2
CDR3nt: TGTGCCAGCAGTCTCTCGGGGGCAGGGGGCTCCGGGGAGCTGTTTTTT
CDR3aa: CASSLSGAGGSGELFF

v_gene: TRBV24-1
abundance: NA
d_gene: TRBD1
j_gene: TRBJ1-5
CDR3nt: TGTGCCACCAGAATGACAGGGAATCAGCCCCAGCATTTT
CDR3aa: CATRMTGNQPQHF

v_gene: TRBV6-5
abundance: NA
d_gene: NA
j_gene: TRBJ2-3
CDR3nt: TGTGCCACCCAAAGGTTGACAGGCCCAGATACGCAGTATTTT
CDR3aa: CATQRLTGPDTQYF

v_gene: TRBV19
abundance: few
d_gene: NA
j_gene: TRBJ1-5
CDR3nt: TGTGCCAGTAGTAAAGGGGAAGGCGGGATTTATCGCAATCAGCCCCAGCATTTT
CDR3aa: CASSKGEGGIYRNQPQHF